This T cell receptor beta chain was sequenced in a study of a mutant IDH1 vaccine in newly diagnosed glioma (dated by TCRdb to about 2021). Study-level background: Eight vaccinations were administered to patients in weeks 1, 3, 5, 7, 11, 15, 19 and 23, corresponding to visits V03 through V10. Vaccination was initiated 4-6 weeks after radiotherapy alone, or concurrently with temozolomide cycles in the chemotherapy-containing groups. Of the approximately 35 treated patients, approximately 62% were male and 37.5% were female, and a mean age of around 40 years was recorded. Prior to enrollment, standard therapy consisting of radiotherapy alone, temozolomide alone, or radiochemotherapy with temozolomide had been administered to patients, with the combination being received by most patients. Peripheral blood was collected at six visits: V03 (baseline), V05, V07, V10, V12 and V13. For exploratory analyses, longitudinal TCRB deep sequencing was carried out in about two dozen treated patients wherever samples were available. Overall study outcomes, separate from this receptor: Changes in the top peripheral T cell clonotypes picked up by TCRB sequencing did not appear to be linked to pseudoprogression. Selection of PBMC samples for TCRB deep sequencing was based on availability. The authors noted that analyses of patient blood samples could not be reproduced because of sample limitations. Immune responses induced by the vaccine were seen in 90% to 95% of patients across multiple MHC alleles.

Comments on this clone: The antigen it binds to is not known. It has no much larger one-base neighbor in the sample; base qualities were not kept.

The germline V gene specifies MDHEN as CDR1 and SYDVKM as CDR2. Taken from cysteine to phenylalanine, the CDR3 has 15 residues. Only the CDR3 region is kept as DNA, spanning 45 bases read in frame from base 1. V ends up 5 bases short and J 0 bases short, with an unmatched junction base count of 0. This specimen's time point label, per the study, means: week 23, last vaccination. Each vaccine dose, consisting of 300 ug of a 20-mer mutant IDH1 peptide in Montanide, was administered subcutaneously with topical imiquimod. Donors had newly diagnosed WHO grade 3 or 4 IDH1-mutant astrocytomas with loss of nuclear ATRX. The samples were drawn from NOA16, a multicentre, single-arm, open-label phase I trial in Germany that tested a mutant IDH1 peptide vaccine in humans for the first time. Genomic DNA for TCRB sequencing was isolated from EDTA blood with the DNeasy Blood and Tissue Kit. The method was the immunoSEQ multiplex PCR assay. The hsTCRB Kit was used according to the manufacturer's protocol to amplify rearranged TCR beta chain sequences. TCRB libraries were sequenced on an Illumina MiSeq. Under the source paper's analysis protocol: The kit vendor's proprietary platform handled demultiplexing, trimming and gene mapping. This immuneACCESS table, as held by TCRdb, lists in-frame sequences with V and J called but not all clones. Of the missing ones, under half trace to an unresolved V gene in checked studies; the others have no known cause. V, J and clone size are taken as reported in that table, and D and trimming were inferred from the DNA itself. The sample has approximately 79,000 clones on record, approximately 85% of them singletons. The top ten hold 0.6% to 0.95% of the sample.

This chain joins TRBV28 to TRBJ2-1, with 11 bases aligning to TRBD2. The sequence was obtained from a woman in her forties or fifties with glioma. The specimen comprised PBMCs, sampled from a glioma patient whose treatment included an IDH1 peptide vaccine. The CDR3 region reads CASSLAGGSYNEQFF. The base sequence is TGTGCCAGCAGTCTAGCGGGGGGCTCCTACAATGAGCAGTTCTTC.